A selection of T cell receptor beta chains follows, all from one sample in a study of blood T cell repertoires in COVID-19. Using immunoSEQ multiplex PCR, the repertoire was profiled, and TCRdb retains in-frame clones only, with some absent. The table lists 95,000 to 150,000 clones, around three quarters of them singletons. The sequenced sample consisted of peripheral blood. These TCRs come from a man in his sixties with active or convalescent COVID-19. CDR3s include the opening cysteine and the closing phenylalanine or tryptophan. Fields, in order: D gene, J gene, clone size, V gene, CDR3 protein, CDR3 DNA. A D gene is named only where the DNA matches it firmly. Clone size appears in some rows only: once, few, many, or a class for an expanded clone.

TRBD2 TRBJ2-1 . TRBV9 CASSVDVLAGGPSYNEQFF TGTGCCAGCAGCGTAGATGTACTAGCGGGAGGGCCGTCCTACAATGAGCAGTTCTTC
. TRBJ2-1 . TRBV3-1/TRBV3-2 CASSPRVTTVNEQFF TGTGCCAGCAGCCCAAGAGTGACAACGGTGAATGAGCAGTTCTTC
. TRBJ2-2 . TRBV27 CASRIDSLGNTGELFF TGTGCCAGCAGGATAGACTCTCTAGGCAACACCGGGGAGCTGTTTTTT
. TRBJ2-7 . TRBV5-5 CASSLRPGGSSYEQYF TGTGCCAGCAGCTTGCGGCCAGGAGGGAGCTCCTACGAGCAGTACTTC
. TRBJ2-7 . TRBV6-2/TRBV6-3 CASSRTTRYEQYF TGTGCCAGCAGCCGGACTACCCGCTACGAGCAGTACTTC
. TRBJ1-1 . TRBV5-8 CASSLGLGRVEAFF TGTGCCAGCAGCTTAGGATTGGGGAGGGTTGAAGCTTTCTTT
. TRBJ2-1 . TRBV5-1 CASASGYGNNEQFF TGCGCCAGCGCGTCCGGTTACGGGAACAATGAGCAGTTCTTC
. TRBJ2-7 . TRBV14 CASSQGPSRLRSYEQYF TGTGCCAGCAGCCAAGGCCCCAGTCGCCTCCGCTCCTACGAGCAGTACTTC
. TRBJ2-2 . TRBV21-1 CASWGGCTGELFF TGTGCCAGCTGGGGGGGTTGTACCGGGGAGCTGTTTTTT
. TRBJ1-1 . TRBV24-1 CATSSAGASTEAFF TGTGCCACCAGTTCGGCAGGGGCATCCACTGAAGCTTTCTTT
TRBD2 TRBJ2-1 . TRBV5-1 CASSFGGGSNEQFF TGCGCCAGCAGCTTCGGCGGGGGTAGTAATGAGCAGTTCTTC
TRBD2 TRBJ2-3 . TRBV27 CASSLSWTSGSSTDTQYF TGTGCCAGCAGTTTATCTTGGACTAGCGGGAGTAGCACAGATACGCAGTATTTT
TRBD1 TRBJ1-1 . TRBV5-4 CASSLTAGGEAFF TGTGCCAGCAGCTTGACGGCAGGGGGTGAAGCTTTCTTT
. TRBJ2-3 . TRBV7-2 CASSWAGADTQYF TGTGCCAGCAGCTGGGCCGGGGCAGATACGCAGTATTTT
. TRBJ1-3 . TRBV29-1 CSVASSGNTIYF TGCAGCGTTGCGTCCTCTGGAAACACCATATATTTT
TRBD2 TRBJ2-1 . TRBV9 CASSVGGLAGRPEQFF TGTGCCAGCAGCGTGGGAGGCCTAGCGGGACGGCCTGAGCAGTTCTTC
TRBD2 TRBJ2-5 . TRBV5-1 CASSPGTSGSGETQYF TGCGCCAGCAGCCCGGGGACTAGCGGGAGTGGAGAGACCCAGTACTTC
TRBD2 TRBJ2-2 few TRBV9 CASSVGAGGPGSRELFF TGTGCCAGCAGCGTAGGAGCGGGAGGGCCTGGCAGTAGGGAGCTGTTTTTT
TRBD2 TRBJ2-1 . TRBV27 CASSLKGVAGSYNEQFF TGTGCCAGCAGTTTAAAGGGAGTAGCGGGATCCTACAATGAGCAGTTCTTC
TRBD2 TRBJ2-1 . TRBV3-1/TRBV3-2 CASSQDLGTSGSSYNEQFF TGTGCCAGCAGCCAAGATTTGGGGACTAGCGGGAGCTCCTACAATGAGCAGTTCTTC
. TRBJ2-1 . TRBV24-1 CATSDLPGSSSYNEQFF TGTGCCACCAGTGATTTGCCAGGGTCGAGCTCCTACAATGAGCAGTTCTTC
TRBD2 TRBJ2-7 many TRBV11-2 CASSSLRGTSNEQYF TGTGCCAGCAGCTCTCTTAGAGGGACTAGCAACGAGCAGTACTTC
. TRBJ2-3 . TRBV28 CASSPPGLRTDTQYF TGTGCCAGCAGTCCCCCGGGACTGCGCACAGATACGCAGTATTTT
TRBD1 TRBJ2-7 . TRBV4-2 CASSQDLSGTGGSYEQYF TGTGCCAGCAGCCAAGATCTCTCAGGGACAGGGGGCAGCTACGAGCAGTACTTC
. TRBJ2-6 . TRBV19 CASTPSPGANVLTF TGTGCCAGTACCCCCTCCCCTGGGGCCAACGTCCTGACTTTC
TRBD1 TRBJ1-5 . TRBV10-3 CAISQGQDGQPQHF TGTGCCATCAGCCAGGGACAGGATGGTCAGCCCCAGCATTTT
TRBD2 TRBJ2-3 . TRBV18 CASSKLSGTSATDTQYF TGTGCCAGCTCAAAACTCTCCGGGACTAGCGCAACAGATACGCAGTATTTT
. TRBJ2-2 . TRBV7-3 CASSRAGTGELFF TGTGCCAGCAGTCGCGCCGGGACCGGGGAGCTGTTTTTT
. TRBJ2-1 . TRBV5-5 CASSLSPLGLNHEQFF TGTGCCAGCAGCTTGTCCCCGCTAGGATTGAATCATGAGCAGTTCTTC
TRBD1 TRBJ2-2 once TRBV29-1 CSVTGGTGELFF TGCAGCGTGACAGGGGGCACCGGGGAGCTGTTTTTT
TRBD1 TRBJ1-2 . TRBV30 CAWSFPSPTGDYGYTF TGTGCCTGGAGTTTCCCATCCCCGACAGGGGACTATGGCTACACCTTC
TRBD1 TRBJ1-4 . TRBV3-1/TRBV3-2 CASSGTGRSEKLFF TGTGCCAGCAGCGGGACAGGGCGGAGTGAAAAACTGTTTTTT
TRBD1 TRBJ2-7 . TRBV4-3 CASSQTGVRDEQYF TGCGCCAGCAGCCAAACAGGGGTGAGAGACGAGCAGTACTTC
. TRBJ2-4 . TRBV24-1 CATSDGGVAKNIQYF TGTGCCACCAGTGATGGAGGGGTGGCCAAAAACATTCAGTACTTC
. TRBJ1-5 . TRBV19 CASSIDQALITRGNQPQHF TGTGCCAGTAGTATAGACCAGGCCTTAATCACGAGGGGCAATCAGCCCCAGCATTTT
TRBD1 TRBJ1-2 . TRBV28 CATPEGQGGLGYGYTF TGTGCCACCCCTGAGGGACAGGGGGGGCTTGGCTATGGCTACACCTTC
. TRBJ2-1 . TRBV9 CASSVDVGYHNEQFF TGTGCCAGCAGCGTAGACGTCGGGTACCACAATGAGCAGTTCTTC
TRBD2 TRBJ2-1 . TRBV11-2 CASSFRTSGSYNEQFF TGTGCCAGCAGCTTCCGGACTAGCGGTTCCTACAATGAGCAGTTCTTC
. TRBJ2-2 . TRBV2 CASSDTRAGELFF TGTGCCAGCAGTGATACGCGGGCCGGGGAGCTGTTTTTT
TRBD2 TRBJ2-5 . TRBV7-9 CASSFLAGGGRETQYF TGTGCCAGCAGCTTCTTAGCGGGAGGAGGCAGAGAGACCCAGTACTTC
. TRBJ2-1 . TRBV5-1 CASSRVGLTNEQFF TGCGCCAGCAGCCGAGTGGGACTCACCAATGAGCAGTTCTTC
TRBD2 TRBJ2-1 . TRBV9 CASSVEGGGSSYNEQFF TGTGCCAGCAGCGTAGAGGGCGGGGGGAGCTCCTACAATGAGCAGTTCTTC
TRBD2 TRBJ2-1 many TRBV13 CASIRLAGGPEQFF TGTGCCAGCATTAGACTAGCGGGAGGGCCTGAGCAGTTCTTC
TRBD1 TRBJ1-1 . TRBV15 CATSREGQRNTEAFF TGTGCCACCAGCAGAGAGGGACAGAGGAACACTGAAGCTTTCTTT
. TRBJ1-4 . TRBV11-2 CASRWGRGGRKEKLFF TGTGCCAGCAGGTGGGGGCGCGGCGGGCGTAAGGAAAAACTGTTTTTT
. TRBJ1-3 . TRBV20-1 CSASFYSSGNTIYF TGCAGTGCTAGTTTCTATAGCTCTGGAAACACCATATATTTT
TRBD1 TRBJ1-2 . TRBV5-1 CASSLQGMGNYGYTF TGCGCCAGCAGCCTACAGGGGATGGGTAACTATGGCTACACCTTC
TRBD2 TRBJ2-7 . TRBV14 CASSQDQRREPSHEQYF TGTGCCAGCAGCCAAGATCAACGGCGGGAGCCCTCCCACGAGCAGTACTTC
. TRBJ2-2 . TRBV24-1 CATSSPLQNTGELFF TGTGCCACCAGTTCCCCACTACAGAACACCGGGGAGCTGTTTTTT
TRBD1 TRBJ1-1 . TRBV9 CASSPGGEAFF TGTGCCAGCAGCCCAGGGGGTGAAGCTTTCTTT
TRBD1 TRBJ1-2 few TRBV12-3/TRBV12-4 CASSIRDRDYTF TGTGCCAGCTCGATCCGGGACAGGGACTACACCTTC
. TRBJ2-7 . TRBV2 CASSPLKIGEQYF TGTGCCAGCAGCCCATTAAAGATCGGCGAGCAGTACTTC
TRBD1 TRBJ2-5 . TRBV5-4 CASSGTGPGETQYF TGTGCCAGCAGCGGGACAGGACCGGGGGAGACCCAGTACTTC
. TRBJ2-3 once TRBV11-3 CASSLGRGADTQYF TGTGCCAGCAGCTTAGGCAGGGGGGCAGATACGCAGTATTTT
TRBD2 TRBJ2-7 few TRBV7-2 CASSLRGGPYEQYF TGTGCCAGCAGCCTCCGGGGGGGGCCCTACGAGCAGTACTTC
. TRBJ2-1 . TRBV12-3/TRBV12-4 CASSSRGYNEQFF TGTGCCAGCAGTTCAAGAGGGTACAATGAGCAGTTCTTC
. TRBJ2-1 . TRBV11-3 CASSSGASYNEQFF TGTGCCAGCAGCTCAGGGGCTTCCTACAATGAGCAGTTCTTC
TRBD1 TRBJ2-5 . TRBV4-3 CASSHSAGGLETQYF TGCGCCAGCAGCCATTCGGCAGGGGGCTTGGAGACCCAGTACTTC
TRBD1 TRBJ2-3 . TRBV24-1 CATKDDRGTDTQYF TGTGCCACCAAGGACGACAGGGGCACAGATACGCAGTATTTT
. TRBJ2-1 few TRBV11-2 CASSLDGTDHNEQFF TGTGCCAGCAGCTTAGATGGCACAGACCACAATGAGCAGTTCTTC